This TCR beta chain was captured by sequencing in a study of T cell responses to AZD1222 COVID-19 vaccine. The wider study: Second doses were pooled across both intervals (about 4 or about 12 weeks). Findings of the study overall: When two AZD1222 doses had been given, Spike-specific TCR breadth and depth rose. Mostly white British, mostly female donors; authors suggested clonal diversity may be underestimated. Researchers report vaccine-associated CD4 TCRs spanning spike, with dominance at 160-218 and 743-854.

This CDR3 comprises 15 residues. V dropped 9 bases and J dropped 3 bases, with 17 bases sitting between them. From germline, CDR1 is KGHDR and CDR2 SFDVKD. To note about this clone: No antigen is known for it.

Repertoires were generated with immunoSEQ multiplex PCR, while TCRdb's copy carries only in-frame clones and drops some. The sample has 100,000 to 120,000 clones; about 86% are singletons. The chain employs TRBV24-1 and TRBJ1-5, with D possibly TRBD1 on 6 matching bases. The sequenced sample was peripheral blood, obtained on day 0 of AZD1222 vaccination. The source of this sequence is an adult in good health. As DNA, the CDR3 is TGTGCCACCCAATTAGGAACAGGGCTCAATCAGCCCCAGCATTTT. It specifies CATQLGTGLNQPQHF.